This T cell receptor (beta chain) originates from a study of blood T cell repertoires in COVID-19. Turning to the study itself: COVID-19 samples, acute and convalescent, were from the United States, Italy and Spain. Sources were T cells, B-cell-depleted T cells, or PBMCs; the material itself was cDNA or gDNA.

This CDR3 comprises 14 residues. Trimming left V 5 bases short and J 0 bases short, with 11 bases between. Germline CDR1 and CDR2: MDHEN and SYDVKM. Original processing notes: Researchers report that nucleated cell counts were estimated from reference gene primer amplification. Some clones are missing from TCRdb's copy, which holds only in-frame ones; the method was immunoSEQ multiplex PCR. V and J calls plus clone size are reproduced from that table; the DNA served to infer D and trimming. The sample yields some 24,000 clones, about nine tenths seen once. This TCR derives from a man between 65 and 85 years old with acute or convalescent COVID-19. The V call is TRBV28, the J call TRBJ2-7; tentatively, D is TRBD2 (6 bases). Sequences were obtained from peripheral blood. CDR3: CASSGPRGSYEQYF. The CDR3 DNA reads as TGTGCCAGCAGTGGTCCGCGGGGCTCCTACGAGCAGTACTTC.